This T cell receptor beta chain originates from a study of early T cells in non-severe SARS-CoV-2 infection. Study at large: Investigators sequenced bulk RNA drawn from unsorted whole blood, and chains remained unpaired.

Individual cDNA molecules received unique molecular identifiers. One entry per CDR3 protein, called by TCRdb with MiXCR from the 5' RACE reads. Seen here are about 23,000 distinct CDR3 sequences, 4.5% to 5% observed once, and the top ten hold 7.5% to 10%. This CDR3 region has 12 residues. V lost 6 bases and J 0 bases, leaving 7 bases between the germline ends. Germline CDR1 is SQVTM and CDR2 is ANQGSEA. This chain uses TRBV29-1 with TRBJ2-3; D ambiguous. The sequenced material came from whole blood. The clonotype comes from an adult who was a healthcare worker with PCR-confirmed SARS-CoV-2 infection or an uninfected control (not recorded which). Here the CDR3 DNA reads TGCAGCGTCCCTTGGAGCACAGATACGCAGTATTTT. Translated: CSVPWSTDTQYF.